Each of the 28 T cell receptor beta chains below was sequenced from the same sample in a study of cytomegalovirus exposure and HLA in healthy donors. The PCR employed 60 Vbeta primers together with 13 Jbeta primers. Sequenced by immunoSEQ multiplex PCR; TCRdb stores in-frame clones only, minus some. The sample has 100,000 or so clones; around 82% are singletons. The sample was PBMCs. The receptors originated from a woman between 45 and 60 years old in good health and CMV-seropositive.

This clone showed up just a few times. CDR3 nucleotide sequence: TGTGCCAGCAGCCCAGGGGTCTTGATCGAGCAGTACTTC. The encoded protein is CASSPGVLIEQYF. The chain links TRBV11-2 to TRBJ2-7, with a possible D match to TRBD1 (6 bases). CDR1 is SGHAT, CDR2 FQNNGV, per germline. The ends were cut back, 5 bases at V and 6 bases at J, with 14 bases in the middle. The CDR3 totals 13 residues. Full variable domain (rest looked up from reference TRBV11-2 and TRBJ2-7): EAGVAQSPRYKIIEKRQSVAFWCNPISGHATLYWYQQILGQGPKLLIQFQNNGVVDDSQLPKDRFSAERLKGVDSTLKIQPAKLEDSAVYLCASSPGVLIEQYFGPGTRLTVT.

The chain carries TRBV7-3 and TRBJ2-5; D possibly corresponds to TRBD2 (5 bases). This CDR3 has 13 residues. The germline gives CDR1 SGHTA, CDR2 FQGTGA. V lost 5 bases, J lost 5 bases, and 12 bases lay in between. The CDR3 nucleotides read TGTGCCAGCAGCGCCGGGGTCCGGGAGACCCAGTACTTC. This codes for CASSAGVRETQYF.

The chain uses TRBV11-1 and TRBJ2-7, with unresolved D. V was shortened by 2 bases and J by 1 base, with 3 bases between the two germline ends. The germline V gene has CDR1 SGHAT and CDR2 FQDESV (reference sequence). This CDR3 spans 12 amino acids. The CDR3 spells CASSLTSYEQYF. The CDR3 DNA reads TGTGCCAGCAGCTTAACATCCTACGAGCAGTACTTC.

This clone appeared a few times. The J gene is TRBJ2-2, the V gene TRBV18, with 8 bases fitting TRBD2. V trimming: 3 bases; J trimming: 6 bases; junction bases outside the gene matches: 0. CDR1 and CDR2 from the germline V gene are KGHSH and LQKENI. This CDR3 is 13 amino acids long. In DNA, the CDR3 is TGTGCCAGCTCACCGACTAGCGCCGGGGAGCTGTTTTTT. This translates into CASSPTSAGELFF.

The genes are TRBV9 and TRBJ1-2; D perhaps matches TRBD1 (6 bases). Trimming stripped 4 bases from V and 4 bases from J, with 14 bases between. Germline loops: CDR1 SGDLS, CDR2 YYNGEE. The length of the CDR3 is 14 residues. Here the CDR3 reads CASSPQTGAYGYTF. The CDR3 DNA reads TGTGCCAGCAGCCCCCAGACAGGAGCCTATGGCTACACCTTC. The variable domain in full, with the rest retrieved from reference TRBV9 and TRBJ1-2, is DSGVTQTPKHLITATGQRVTLRCSPRSGDLSVYWYQQSLDQGLQFLIQYYNGEERAKGNILERFSAQQFPDLHSELNLSSLELGDSALYFCASSPQTGAYGYTFGSGTRLTVV.

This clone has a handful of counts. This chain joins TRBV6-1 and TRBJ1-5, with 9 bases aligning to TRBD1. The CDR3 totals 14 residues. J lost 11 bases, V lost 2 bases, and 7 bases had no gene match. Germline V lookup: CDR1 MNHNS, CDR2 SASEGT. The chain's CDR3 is CASSESTGGMSQHF. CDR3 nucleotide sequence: TGTGCCAGCAGTGAAAGTACAGGGGGCATGTCCCAGCATTTT.

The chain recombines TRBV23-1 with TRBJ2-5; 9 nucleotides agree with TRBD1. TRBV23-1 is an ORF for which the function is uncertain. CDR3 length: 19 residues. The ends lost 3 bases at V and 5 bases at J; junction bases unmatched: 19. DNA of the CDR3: TGCGCCAGCAGTCAGAGGGACAGGGTCGGGCCGGCATATACGGAGACCCAGTACTTC. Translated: CASSQRDRVGPAYTETQYF.

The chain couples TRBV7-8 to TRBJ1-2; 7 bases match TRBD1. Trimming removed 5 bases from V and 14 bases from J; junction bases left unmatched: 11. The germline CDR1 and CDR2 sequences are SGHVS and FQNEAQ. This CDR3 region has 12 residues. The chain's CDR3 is CASSATDRPGTF. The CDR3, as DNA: TGTGCCAGCAGCGCGACGGACAGGCCGGGGACCTTC.

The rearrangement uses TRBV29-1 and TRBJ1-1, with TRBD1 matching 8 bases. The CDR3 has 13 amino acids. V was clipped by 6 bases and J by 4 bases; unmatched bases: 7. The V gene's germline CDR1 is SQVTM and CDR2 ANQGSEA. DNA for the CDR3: TGCAGCGTACGGACAGGGAGGGCCACTGAAGCTTTCTTT. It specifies CSVRTGRATEAFF.

As DNA, the CDR3 is TGCGCCACCACTCGGGGGGCCGTGAACACTGAAGCTTTCTTT. Its protein product is CATTRGAVNTEAFF. The chain recombines TRBV10-2 with TRBJ1-1, with a possible D match to TRBD1 (6 bases). The germline V gene has CDR1 WSHSY and CDR2 SAAADI. This CDR3 has 14 residues. V was shortened by 10 bases and J by 0 bases, with 15 bases between the two germline ends.

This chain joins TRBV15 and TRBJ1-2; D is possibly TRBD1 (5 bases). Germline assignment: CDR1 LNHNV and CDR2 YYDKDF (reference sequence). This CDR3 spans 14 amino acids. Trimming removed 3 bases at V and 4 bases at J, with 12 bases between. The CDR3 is CATSRSYRFYGYTF. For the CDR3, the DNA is TGTGCCACCAGCAGGTCCTACAGGTTCTATGGCTACACCTTC.

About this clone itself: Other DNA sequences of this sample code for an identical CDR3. The chain's CDR3 is CAISESSRIANYGYTF. In DNA, the CDR3 is TGTGCCATCAGTGAGTCAAGCAGGATAGCTAACTATGGCTACACCTTC. The V gene is TRBV10-3, the J gene TRBJ1-2; D remains unclear. Germline CDR1 reads ENHRY; CDR2 reads SYGVKD. This CDR3 has 16 residues. The V end was cut by 0 bases, the J end by 0 bases, with 11 bases between.

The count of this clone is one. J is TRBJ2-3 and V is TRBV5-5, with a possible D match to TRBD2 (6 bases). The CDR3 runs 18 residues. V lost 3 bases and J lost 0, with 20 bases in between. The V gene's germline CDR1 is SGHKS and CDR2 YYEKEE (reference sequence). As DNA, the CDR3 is TGTGCCAGCAGCTGGGAGGTCCAGTCGGGACTGAGCACAGATACGCAGTATTTT. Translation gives CASSWEVQSGLSTDTQYF. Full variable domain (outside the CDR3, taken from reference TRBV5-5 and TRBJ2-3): DAGVTQSPTHLIKTRGQQVTLRCSPISGHKSVSWYQQVLGQGPQFIFQYYEKEERGRGNFPDRFSARQFPNYSSELNVNALLLGDSALYLCASSWEVQSGLSTDTQYFGPGTRLTVL.

The CDR3 sequence is CASSPTGPTNEKLFF. CDR3 coding DNA: TGCGCCAGCAGCCCGACAGGCCCTACTAATGAAAAACTGTTTTTT. This chain joins TRBV5-1 and TRBJ1-4, with TRBD1 as a possible D gene (6 bases). CDR1 is SGHRS and CDR2 is YFSETQ in the germline V gene. The CDR3 totals 15 residues. With 4 bases removed from V and 2 bases from J, the gap between germline ends came to 12 bases.

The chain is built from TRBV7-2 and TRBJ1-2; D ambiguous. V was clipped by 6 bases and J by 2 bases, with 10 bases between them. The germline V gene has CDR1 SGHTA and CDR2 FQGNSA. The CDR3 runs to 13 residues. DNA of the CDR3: TGTGCCAGCAGTGGCGGAGGAAACTATGGCTACACCTTC. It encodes CASSGGGNYGYTF.

The CDR3 protein is CASSPRQTLAKNIQYF. CDR3 in DNA: TGTGCCAGCAGCCCCCGACAGACCCTAGCCAAAAACATTCAGTACTTC. The rearrangement links TRBV7-9 to TRBJ2-4, with D maybe TRBD1 (5 bases). Germline V gene sequence: CDR1 SEHNR, CDR2 FQNEAQ (reference sequence). CDR3 size: 16 residues. The V and J ends lost 5 bases and 0 bases respectively, with 14 bases between them.

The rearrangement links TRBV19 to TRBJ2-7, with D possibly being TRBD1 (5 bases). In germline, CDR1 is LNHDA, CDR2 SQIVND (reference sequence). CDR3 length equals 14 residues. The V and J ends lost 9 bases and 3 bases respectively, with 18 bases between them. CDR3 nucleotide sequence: TGTGCCAGCTCCCACCCAGGGCAGCTCTACGAGCAGTACTTC. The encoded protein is CASSHPGQLYEQYF.

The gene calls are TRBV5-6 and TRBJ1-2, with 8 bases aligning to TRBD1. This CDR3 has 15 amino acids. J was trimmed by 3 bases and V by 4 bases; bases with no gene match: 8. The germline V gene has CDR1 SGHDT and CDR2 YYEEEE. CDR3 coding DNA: TGTGCCAGCAGCCCCGGGACAGGAGTATACTATGGCTACACCTTC. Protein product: CASSPGTGVYYGYTF.

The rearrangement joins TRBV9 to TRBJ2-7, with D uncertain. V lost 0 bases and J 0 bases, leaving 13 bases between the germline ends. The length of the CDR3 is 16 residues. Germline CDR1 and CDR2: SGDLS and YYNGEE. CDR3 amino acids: CASSVEAVTTSYEQYF. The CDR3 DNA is TGTGCCAGCAGCGTAGAGGCAGTAACTACCTCCTACGAGCAGTACTTC. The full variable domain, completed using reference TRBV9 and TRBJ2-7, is DSGVTQTPKHLITATGQRVTLRCSPRSGDLSVYWYQQSLDQGLQFLIQYYNGEERAKGNILERFSAQQFPDLHSELNLSSLELGDSALYFCASSVEAVTTSYEQYFGPGTRLTVT.

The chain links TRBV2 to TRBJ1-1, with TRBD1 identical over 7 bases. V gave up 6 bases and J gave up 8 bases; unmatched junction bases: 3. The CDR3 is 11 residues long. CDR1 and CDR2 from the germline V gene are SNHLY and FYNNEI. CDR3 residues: CASRRQGEAFF. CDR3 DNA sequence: TGTGCCAGCAGGAGACAGGGAGAAGCTTTCTTT.

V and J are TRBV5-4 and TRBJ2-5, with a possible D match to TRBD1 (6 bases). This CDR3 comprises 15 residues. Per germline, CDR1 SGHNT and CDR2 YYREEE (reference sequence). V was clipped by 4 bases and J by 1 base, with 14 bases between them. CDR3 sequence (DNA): TGTGCCAGCAGCCTACCACAGGGTTTCCAAGAGACCCAGTACTTC. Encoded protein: CASSLPQGFQETQYF.

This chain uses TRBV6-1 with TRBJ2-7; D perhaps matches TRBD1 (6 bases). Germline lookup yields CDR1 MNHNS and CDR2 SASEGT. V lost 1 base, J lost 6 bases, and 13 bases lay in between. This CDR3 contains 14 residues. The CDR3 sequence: CASSEGSRGSEQYF. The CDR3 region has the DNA TGTGCCAGCAGTGAAGGGAGTAGGGGGAGCGAGCAGTACTTC.

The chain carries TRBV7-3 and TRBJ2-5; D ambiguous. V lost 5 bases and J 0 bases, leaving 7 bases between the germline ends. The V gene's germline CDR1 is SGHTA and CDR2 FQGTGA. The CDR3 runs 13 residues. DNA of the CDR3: TGTGCCAGCAGCCTCGAGTACCAAGAGACCCAGTACTTC. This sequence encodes CASSLEYQETQYF.

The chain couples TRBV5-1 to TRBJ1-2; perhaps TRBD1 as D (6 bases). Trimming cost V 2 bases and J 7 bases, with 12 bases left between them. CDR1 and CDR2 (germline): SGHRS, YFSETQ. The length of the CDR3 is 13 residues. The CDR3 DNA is TGCGCCAGCAGCTTCGGACAGAAGAGTGGCTACACCTTC. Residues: CASSFGQKSGYTF.

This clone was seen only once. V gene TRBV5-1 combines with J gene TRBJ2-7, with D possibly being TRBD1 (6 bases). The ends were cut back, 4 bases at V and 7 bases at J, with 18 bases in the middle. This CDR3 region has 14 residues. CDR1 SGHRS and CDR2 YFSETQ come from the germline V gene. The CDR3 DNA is TGCGCCAGCAGCGCCTGGGACACCACCAGGGAGCAGTACTTC. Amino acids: CASSAWDTTREQYF.

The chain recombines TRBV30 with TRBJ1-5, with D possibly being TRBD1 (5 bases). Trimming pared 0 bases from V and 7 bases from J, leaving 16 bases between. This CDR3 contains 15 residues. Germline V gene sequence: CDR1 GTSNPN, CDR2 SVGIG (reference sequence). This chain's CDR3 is CAWSVAPPGSQPQHF. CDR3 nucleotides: TGTGCCTGGAGTGTAGCCCCGCCAGGGTCCCAGCCCCAGCATTTT.

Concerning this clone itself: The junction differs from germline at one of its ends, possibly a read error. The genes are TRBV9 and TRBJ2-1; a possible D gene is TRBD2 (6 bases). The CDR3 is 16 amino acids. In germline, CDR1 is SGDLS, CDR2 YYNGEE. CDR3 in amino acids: CASSGTPPGDKHERFF. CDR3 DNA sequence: TGTGCCAGCAGCGGTACCCCCCCGGGAGATAAGCATGAGCGGTTCTTC.

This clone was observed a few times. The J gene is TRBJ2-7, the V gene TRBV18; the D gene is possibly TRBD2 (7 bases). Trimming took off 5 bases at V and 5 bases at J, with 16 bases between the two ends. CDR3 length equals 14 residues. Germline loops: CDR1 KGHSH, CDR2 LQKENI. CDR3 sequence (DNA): TGTGCCAGCTCAGCAGGGGAGGGATGGAACGAGCAGTACTTC. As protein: CASSAGEGWNEQYF.